This TCR beta chain was obtained from a study of Tregs in tolerant kidney transplant recipients. This CDR3 contains 16 residues. The V gene lost 0 bases and the J gene lost 2 bases, with 13 bases spanning the gap. CDR1 and CDR2 from the germline V gene are SGHRS and YFSETQ. Study results and caveats: Biological reproducibility was not directly addressed in this study. Donor-specific Treg expansion exceeded global Treg expansion in tolerant patients, suggesting antigen drive. Expanding Tregs on activated donor B cells appeared to best identify donor-specific TCRbeta clones.

Assay used: immunoSEQ multiplex PCR; TCRdb lists only in-frame clones, some missing. The repertoire includes about 50,000 clones, about 92% of them detected once, and around 16% sits in the top ten. This clone was seen only once. Its antigen is unidentified. The nonmyeloablative bone marrow transplants came from related graft donors, with transient mixed chimerism. CD4+CD25+CD127- Tregs, CD4+CD25- non-Tregs, CD4 and CD8 cells were sorted. The chain combines TRBV5-1 with TRBJ2-3, with D uncertain. This material consisted of CD8+ T cells from blood (PBMCs), taken 12 months after the transplant. The receptor was isolated from a human patient who received a combined kidney and bone marrow transplant. These T cells may partly come from the graft donor. The CDR3 reads CASSLGRSLITDTQYF. DNA for the CDR3: TGCGCCAGCAGCTTGGGCCGAAGCCTGATCACAGATACGCAGTATTTT.